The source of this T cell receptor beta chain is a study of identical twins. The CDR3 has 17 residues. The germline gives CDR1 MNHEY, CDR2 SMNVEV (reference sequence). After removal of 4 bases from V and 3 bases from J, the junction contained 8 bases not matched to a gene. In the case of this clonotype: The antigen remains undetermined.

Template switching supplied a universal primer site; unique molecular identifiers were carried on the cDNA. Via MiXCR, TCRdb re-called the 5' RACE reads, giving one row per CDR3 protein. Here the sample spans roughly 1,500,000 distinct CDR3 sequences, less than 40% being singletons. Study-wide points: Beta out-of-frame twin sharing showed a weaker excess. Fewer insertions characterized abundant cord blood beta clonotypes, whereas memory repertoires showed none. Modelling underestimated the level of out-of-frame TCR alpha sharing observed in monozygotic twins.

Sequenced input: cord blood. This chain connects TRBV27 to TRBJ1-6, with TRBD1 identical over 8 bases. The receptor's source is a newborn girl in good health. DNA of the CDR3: TGTGCCAGCAGTTCACCGAACAGGGGGAACTATAATTCACCCCTCCACTTT. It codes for CASSSPNRGNYNSPLHF.